A selection of T cell receptor beta chains follows, all from one sample in a study of T-cell memory formation after mild COVID-19. TCRdb called the 5' RACE reads again in MiXCR, with one record for every CDR3 protein. The sample has 100,000 to 150,000 distinct CDR3 sequences; about 17% are singletons. Sequencing was carried out using PBMCs or a T cell subset sorted from them (not recorded which). Receptor source: a man in his late teens or twenties who had mild COVID-19 (a few samples of this study predate the infection). Cell type and time point are not known. The CDR3 runs from the conserved cysteine through the conserved F or W. D genes are given only for firm matches. Rows may omit the clone size; those that give it use once, few, many or a size class.

j_gene: TRBJ2-1; d_gene: TRBD2; v_gene: TRBV18; abundance: few; CDR3aa: CASSPLAGGGLNEQFF; CDR3nt: TGTGCCAGCTCACCACTGGCGGGGGGCGGACTAAATGAGCAGTTCTTC
j_gene: TRBJ2-1; d_gene: .; v_gene: TRBV28; abundance: few; CDR3aa: CASNSYSSYNEQFF; CDR3nt: TGTGCCAGTAACAGCTACAGCTCCTACAATGAGCAGTTCTTC
j_gene: TRBJ2-5; d_gene: .; v_gene: TRBV14; abundance: .; CDR3aa: CASSQDALRETQYF; CDR3nt: TGTGCCAGCAGCCAAGACGCGCTGAGAGAGACCCAGTACTTC
j_gene: TRBJ2-3; d_gene: .; v_gene: TRBV5-4; abundance: many; CDR3aa: CASSGGWTDTQYF; CDR3nt: TGTGCCAGCAGCGGGGGATGGACAGATACGCAGTATTTT
j_gene: TRBJ2-2; d_gene: .; v_gene: TRBV7-2; abundance: few; CDR3aa: CASSLRAGTARVTGELFF; CDR3nt: TGTGCCAGCAGCTTACGGGCGGGGACAGCTCGGGTCACCGGGGAGCTGTTTTTT
j_gene: TRBJ2-3; d_gene: .; v_gene: TRBV24-1; abundance: few; CDR3aa: CATSPPIDGRSTDTQYF; CDR3nt: TGTGCCACCAGTCCCCCGATCGACGGGCGTAGCACAGATACGCAGTATTTT
j_gene: TRBJ2-3; d_gene: .; v_gene: TRBV5-1; abundance: few; CDR3aa: CASSTGGTTSTDTQYF; CDR3nt: TGCGCCAGCAGCACAGGCGGGACAACTAGCACAGATACGCAGTATTTT
j_gene: TRBJ1-3; d_gene: .; v_gene: TRBV24-1; abundance: few; CDR3aa: CATSEGTTGRSGNTIYF; CDR3nt: TGTGCCACCAGTGAGGGAACGACAGGACGCTCTGGAAACACCATATATTTT
j_gene: TRBJ2-7; d_gene: .; v_gene: TRBV4-2; abundance: .; CDR3aa: CASSQVQGSNYEQYF; CDR3nt: TGTGCCAGCAGCCAAGTTCAGGGGTCAAACTACGAGCAGTACTTC
j_gene: TRBJ2-5; d_gene: .; v_gene: TRBV7-9; abundance: .; CDR3aa: CASSLSIGPQETQYF; CDR3nt: TGTGCCAGCAGCTTATCAATCGGACCCCAAGAGACCCAGTACTTC
j_gene: TRBJ2-2; d_gene: TRBD2; v_gene: TRBV7-3; abundance: few; CDR3aa: CASSLVGAGGTGELFF; CDR3nt: TGTGCCAGCAGCTTAGTAGGAGCGGGGGGCACCGGGGAGCTGTTTTTT
j_gene: TRBJ2-6; d_gene: TRBD1; v_gene: TRBV4-1; abundance: .; CDR3aa: CASSHQTGGLSSGANVLTF; CDR3nt: TGCGCCAGCAGCCACCAGACAGGGGGGCTAAGCTCTGGGGCCAACGTCCTGACTTTC
j_gene: TRBJ2-5; d_gene: .; v_gene: TRBV6-2/TRBV6-3; abundance: many; CDR3aa: CASAPRGHWTQYF; CDR3nt: TGTGCCAGCGCTCCTAGAGGACACTGGACCCAGTACTTC
j_gene: TRBJ2-1; d_gene: .; v_gene: TRBV7-2; abundance: many; CDR3aa: CASSLVGGDNEQFF; CDR3nt: TGTGCCAGCAGCTTAGTCGGAGGGGACAATGAGCAGTTCTTC
j_gene: TRBJ2-2; d_gene: TRBD1; v_gene: TRBV6-5; abundance: .; CDR3aa: CATAQGTAPGGELFF; CDR3nt: TGTGCCACAGCTCAAGGGACAGCCCCTGGCGGGGAGCTGTTTTTT
j_gene: TRBJ2-7; d_gene: .; v_gene: TRBV4-1; abundance: .; CDR3aa: CASSQRGSGPYEQYF; CDR3nt: TGCGCCAGCAGCCAAAGAGGGTCCGGGCCCTACGAGCAGTACTTC
j_gene: TRBJ2-2; d_gene: TRBD2; v_gene: TRBV3-1; abundance: .; CDR3aa: CASSQDASGGAGTGELFF; CDR3nt: TGTGCCAGCAGCCAAGATGCTAGCGGGGGGGCAGGCACCGGGGAGCTGTTTTTT
j_gene: TRBJ1-5; d_gene: .; v_gene: TRBV5-5; abundance: .; CDR3aa: CASKAERNQPQHF; CDR3nt: TGTGCCAGCAAGGCAGAGCGTAATCAGCCCCAGCATTTT
j_gene: TRBJ2-3; d_gene: .; v_gene: TRBV10-2; abundance: few; CDR3aa: CASSEFGGATTDTQYF; CDR3nt: TGCGCCAGCAGTGAGTTTGGGGGGGCGACCACAGATACGCAGTATTTT
j_gene: TRBJ1-3; d_gene: .; v_gene: TRBV6-6; abundance: few; CDR3aa: CASSYSRAGDAGNTIYF; CDR3nt: TGTGCCAGCAGTTACTCGAGGGCAGGGGATGCTGGAAACACCATATATTTT
j_gene: TRBJ2-6; d_gene: TRBD1; v_gene: TRBV5-1; abundance: many; CDR3aa: CASRSSGTGPSGANVLTF; CDR3nt: TGCGCCAGCAGATCTTCCGGGACAGGGCCTTCTGGGGCCAACGTCCTGACTTTC
j_gene: TRBJ1-1; d_gene: .; v_gene: TRBV2; abundance: .; CDR3aa: CASDRRRTEAFF; CDR3nt: TGTGCCAGCGACCGGAGGAGGACTGAAGCTTTCTTT
j_gene: TRBJ1-5; d_gene: .; v_gene: TRBV28; abundance: .; CDR3aa: CASKGGSQPQHF; CDR3nt: TGTGCCAGCAAGGGGGGAAGTCAGCCCCAGCATTTT
j_gene: TRBJ1-2; d_gene: TRBD1; v_gene: TRBV6-5; abundance: .; CDR3aa: CASSYLPHRGLDGYTF; CDR3nt: TGTGCCAGCAGTTACTTGCCCCACAGGGGATTAGATGGCTACACCTTC
j_gene: TRBJ1-4; d_gene: .; v_gene: TRBV5-5; abundance: .; CDR3aa: CASSLNRWNEKLFF; CDR3nt: TGTGCCAGCAGCTTGAACAGATGGAATGAAAAACTGTTTTTT
j_gene: TRBJ1-5; d_gene: .; v_gene: TRBV11-2; abundance: .; CDR3aa: CASSLVPGRQPQHF; CDR3nt: TGTGCCAGCAGCTTAGTGCCGGGGAGGCAGCCCCAGCATTTT
j_gene: TRBJ2-2; d_gene: .; v_gene: TRBV27; abundance: .; CDR3aa: CASSEFSVVTGELFF; CDR3nt: TGTGCCAGCAGCGAATTTTCAGTCGTCACCGGGGAGCTGTTTTTT
j_gene: TRBJ2-5; d_gene: .; v_gene: TRBV9; abundance: few; CDR3aa: CASSVAGGNQETQYF; CDR3nt: TGTGCCAGCAGCGTAGCTGGAGGAAACCAAGAGACCCAGTACTTC
j_gene: TRBJ1-1; d_gene: .; v_gene: TRBV7-3; abundance: few; CDR3aa: CASSSEGRHTEAFF; CDR3nt: TGTGCCAGCAGTTCAGAGGGACGGCACACTGAAGCTTTCTTT
j_gene: TRBJ1-1; d_gene: TRBD1; v_gene: TRBV5-1; abundance: .; CDR3aa: CASSLAGTGHEAFF; CDR3nt: TGCGCCAGCAGCTTGGCCGGGACAGGTCATGAAGCTTTCTTT
j_gene: TRBJ2-5; d_gene: .; v_gene: TRBV29-1; abundance: few; CDR3aa: CSVDETQYF; CDR3nt: TGCAGCGTTGATGAGACCCAGTACTTC
j_gene: TRBJ1-6; d_gene: .; v_gene: TRBV12-3/TRBV12-4; abundance: few; CDR3aa: CASSRAYSPLHF; CDR3nt: TGTGCCAGCAGTAGGGCATATTCACCCCTCCACTTT
j_gene: TRBJ2-3; d_gene: .; v_gene: TRBV6-5; abundance: few; CDR3aa: CASRSDLASDTQYF; CDR3nt: TGTGCCAGCAGGTCCGATCTAGCTTCAGATACGCAGTATTTT
j_gene: TRBJ1-6; d_gene: .; v_gene: TRBV5-1; abundance: many; CDR3aa: CASSLDTDSPLHF; CDR3nt: TGCGCCAGCAGCTTGGATACAGATTCACCCCTCCACTTT
j_gene: TRBJ2-4; d_gene: .; v_gene: TRBV30; abundance: .; CDR3aa: CAGRTRDSLIQYF; CDR3nt: TGTGCCGGAAGGACCCGGGACTCCCTCATTCAGTACTTC
j_gene: TRBJ2-5; d_gene: TRBD2; v_gene: TRBV9; abundance: .; CDR3aa: CASSSRLAGAETQYF; CDR3nt: TGTGCCAGCAGCTCCAGACTAGCGGGGGCCGAGACCCAGTACTTC
j_gene: TRBJ2-7; d_gene: TRBD1; v_gene: TRBV12-3/TRBV12-4; abundance: few; CDR3aa: CASTSGTGVAYF; CDR3nt: TGTGCCAGTACCTCCGGGACAGGGGTGGCGTACTTC
j_gene: TRBJ1-1; d_gene: .; v_gene: TRBV9; abundance: few; CDR3aa: CASSPQRENTEAFF; CDR3nt: TGTGCCAGCAGCCCCCAGAGGGAAAACACTGAAGCTTTCTTT
j_gene: TRBJ1-4; d_gene: .; v_gene: TRBV6-5; abundance: few; CDR3aa: CASRTRGWNEKLFF; CDR3nt: TGTGCCAGCAGGACCCGGGGGTGGAATGAAAAACTGTTTTTT
j_gene: TRBJ2-2; d_gene: .; v_gene: TRBV4-2; abundance: few; CDR3aa: CASSQGGTEFTGELFF; CDR3nt: TGTGCCAGCAGCCAAGGGGGAACGGAATTCACCGGGGAGCTGTTTTTT
j_gene: TRBJ2-5; d_gene: .; v_gene: TRBV3-1; abundance: many; CDR3aa: CASSHRTRAGLKTQYF; CDR3nt: TGTGCCAGCAGCCATCGGACGCGTGCAGGGTTGAAGACCCAGTACTTC
j_gene: TRBJ2-7; d_gene: .; v_gene: TRBV20-1; abundance: .; CDR3aa: CSAMGGLTSYEQYF; CDR3nt: TGCAGTGCCATGGGGGGGCTCACATCCTACGAGCAGTACTTC
j_gene: TRBJ2-5; d_gene: TRBD1; v_gene: TRBV5-1; abundance: .; CDR3aa: CASSTGAQETQYF; CDR3nt: TGCGCCAGCTCAACAGGGGCCCAAGAGACCCAGTACTTC
j_gene: TRBJ2-1; d_gene: .; v_gene: TRBV5-1; abundance: .; CDR3aa: CASSFTDEQFF; CDR3nt: TGCGCCAGCAGCTTCACTGATGAGCAGTTCTTC
j_gene: TRBJ2-1; d_gene: .; v_gene: TRBV2; abundance: .; CDR3aa: CASRERGLQFF; CDR3nt: TGTGCCAGCCGGGAACGGGGCCTGCAGTTCTTC
j_gene: TRBJ2-7; d_gene: TRBD2; v_gene: TRBV4-1; abundance: once; CDR3aa: CASSLWDGGSEQYF; CDR3nt: TGCGCCAGCAGCCTATGGGACGGGGGGTCCGAGCAGTACTTC
j_gene: TRBJ2-4; d_gene: TRBD2; v_gene: TRBV12-3/TRBV12-4; abundance: many; CDR3aa: CASSADRLAGGPGNIQYF; CDR3nt: TGTGCCAGCAGCGCGGATAGGCTAGCGGGGGGGCCTGGAAACATTCAGTACTTC